This T cell receptor (beta chain) was found in a study of T-cell reconstitution after alpha-beta-depleted transplantation in children. Study findings and constraints: At the one-year point after transplant, T-cell counts and TCRbeta diversity were found to come mostly from T cells that had been newly produced. About two months after transplant, alpha-beta T cells reportedly came from several hundred expanded graft clones. Elevated TCRbeta diversity at day 60 was traced, in some patients, to surviving recipient T cells and thymic progenitors.

The sample holds a few counts of this clonotype. Its antigen is undetermined. During its preparation, the TCRbeta library received unique molecular identifiers. TCRdb re-derived calls from the PCR reads in MiXCR, one entry per CDR3 protein. The sample carries more than 90,000 distinct CDR3 sequences, 10% to 13% recorded once. Germline V gene sequence: CDR1 DFQATT, CDR2 SNEGSKA (reference sequence). With 6 bases clipped from V and 4 bases from J, the junction kept 6 bases outside the gene matches. The CDR3 has 13 amino acids. This chain uses TRBV20-1 with TRBJ1-2; 9 bases agree with TRBD1. The starting material was PBMCs, obtained before TCRalphabeta/CD19-depleted stem cell transplant. The clonotype originates from a boy between 2 and 10 years old with acute lymphoblastic leukemia, due to receive a stem cell transplant. Here the CDR3 DNA reads TGCAGTGCGGGGACAGGGAGTGGCTATGGCTACACCTTC. This codes for CSAGTGSGYGYTF.